Presented here are 5 T cell receptor beta chains from one specimen sequenced in a study of blood T cell repertoires in COVID-19. Profiled with immunoSEQ multiplex PCR; TCRdb holds only in-frame clones, not every one. Among under 350,000 clones listed, 86% were seen once. Sequencing input: peripheral blood. The receptors derive from a man between 18 and 29 years old with active or convalescent COVID-19.

The rearrangement uses TRBV7-2 and TRBJ2-5, with TRBD2 as a possible D gene (6 bases). V lost 3 bases and J 2 bases, leaving 10 bases between the germline ends. The CDR3 has 14 residues. Germline CDR1 reads SGHTA; CDR2 reads FQGNSA. DNA of the CDR3: TGTGCCAGCAGCTTCGGGAGCCGACAAGAGACCCAGTACTTC. Its translation is CASSFGSRQETQYF.

The rearrangement uses TRBV20-1 and TRBJ2-7, with D perhaps matching TRBD2 (6 bases). The CDR3 spans 14 residues. V dropped 3 bases and J dropped 3 bases, with 15 bases sitting between them. CDR1 is DFQATT, CDR2 SNEGSKA, per germline (reference sequence). This CDR3 is CSASPTRTGYEQYF. The CDR3 DNA follows: TGCAGTGCTAGTCCGACTAGGACGGGCTACGAGCAGTACTTC.

The chain employs TRBV7-6 and TRBJ1-5, with D unresolved. Deletions cut 5 bases from V and 1 base from J, with 9 bases between. The germline V gene encodes CDR1 SGHVS and CDR2 FNYEAQ. The CDR3 extends over 14 amino acids. The CDR3 region is CASSHGLSNQPQHF. The CDR3, as DNA: TGTGCCAGCAGCCACGGACTGAGCAATCAGCCCCAGCATTTT.

This rearrangement joins TRBV24-1 to TRBJ1-4; D ambiguous. Looked up from germline, CDR1 is KGHDR and CDR2 is SFDVKD. This CDR3 has 13 residues. Trimming removed 3 bases from V and 4 bases from J, with 5 bases in between. The CDR3 spells CATSDPNNEKLFF. DNA for the CDR3: TGTGCCACCAGTGATCCAAATAATGAAAAACTGTTTTTT.

The chain is built from TRBV9 and TRBJ1-3; 10 positions match TRBD1. The CDR3 contains 14 residues. Per the germline V gene, CDR1 is SGDLS and CDR2 is YYNGEE. With 3 bases clipped from V and 8 bases from J, the junction kept 5 bases outside the gene matches. This CDR3 is CASSARDRGDTIYF. The CDR3 coding sequence is TGTGCCAGCAGCGCCCGGGACAGGGGTGACACCATATATTTT.